This TCR beta chain comes out of a study of response to subunit inactivated influenza vaccine. TCRdb recomputed calls from the RT-PCR reads with MiXCR, one row per CDR3 protein. The sample has more than 450,000 distinct CDR3 sequences, around 8% seen once. Comments on this clonotype: Its cognate antigen is unknown.

Germline V gene data show CDR1 as SGHRS and CDR2 as YFSETQ. The CDR3 runs 17 residues. Trimming left V 4 bases short and J 6 bases short, with 24 bases between. Study-wide results and caveats: Authors suggested few new T cells are recruited by each seasonal influenza vaccination.

Sequenced material: PBMCs from blood, taken around 25 months after vaccination. The origin of this receptor is a man between 50 and 75 years old who received an inactivated influenza vaccine. This sequence joins TRBV5-1 and TRBJ2-3; TRBD2 is a possible D gene (5 bases). CDR3 DNA: TGCGCCAGCAGCCTCGGGATCCCCGGAACCGTCGGGGATACGCAGTATTTT. The encoded protein is CASSLGIPGTVGDTQYF.